This T cell receptor (beta chain) stems from a study of OX40 agonist ivuxolimab in advanced cancers. Germline V lookup: CDR1 MRHNA, CDR2 SNTAGT. Unmatched junction bases numbered 12, after V lost 0 bases and J lost 8 bases. This CDR3 has 17 residues. Produced via immunoSEQ multiplex PCR; TCRdb's table is partial and in-frame only. The sample lists some 50,000 clones, less than 85% occurring once. The sequence was obtained from an adult with an advanced solid tumor such as melanoma, head and neck, liver or kidney cancer. Source: CD4+ or CD8+ T cells sorted from blood, taken in a trial of the OX40 agonist ivuxolimab. This chain joins TRBV6-4 and TRBJ2-1, with 8 bases that match TRBD2. The CDR3 DNA reads TGTGCCAGCAGTGACTCTTCCCGGGGGGGGCCAAGGGATGAGCAGTTCTTC. Its protein is CASSDSSRGGPRDEQFF.